The source of this T cell receptor beta chain is a study of T cells in Graves' hyperthyroidism and ophthalmopathy. Turning to the study itself: Any treatment followed the collection of peripheral blood at initial diagnosis. Study-wide points: Most thyroid clonotypes expanded above 0.001 were also detected in blood.

Regions amplified from RNA transcripts were the TCR beta CDR3 regions. The primer set for the first-round RT-PCR of the TCR CDR3 was HTBI. TCRdb passed the multiplex PCR reads through MiXCR, listing each CDR3 protein once. The data contain 450,000 to 600,000 distinct CDR3 sequences, 14% of them singletons. About this clonotype: Its antigen is not known.

Germline loops: CDR1 LNHDA, CDR2 SQIVND (reference sequence). The CDR3 is 15 amino acids. V lost 3 bases and J 5 bases, leaving 14 bases between the germline ends. This sequence was found in a woman between 35 and 50 years old with Graves' hyperthyroidism. Source material: blood. This sequence joins TRBV19 and TRBJ2-1; TRBD1 might be the D (5 bases). The CDR3 DNA is TGTGCCAGTAGTATTGGGGCCGTCAAGAACAATGAGCAGTTCTTC. As protein: CASSIGAVKNNEQFF. The entire variable domain, with the rest obtained from reference TRBV19 and TRBJ2-1, is as follows: DGGITQSPKYLFRKEGQNVTLSCEQNLNHDAMYWYRQDPGQGLRLIYYSQIVNDFQKGDIAEGYSVSREKKESFPLTVTSAQKNPTAFYLCASSIGAVKNNEQFFGPGTRLTVL.